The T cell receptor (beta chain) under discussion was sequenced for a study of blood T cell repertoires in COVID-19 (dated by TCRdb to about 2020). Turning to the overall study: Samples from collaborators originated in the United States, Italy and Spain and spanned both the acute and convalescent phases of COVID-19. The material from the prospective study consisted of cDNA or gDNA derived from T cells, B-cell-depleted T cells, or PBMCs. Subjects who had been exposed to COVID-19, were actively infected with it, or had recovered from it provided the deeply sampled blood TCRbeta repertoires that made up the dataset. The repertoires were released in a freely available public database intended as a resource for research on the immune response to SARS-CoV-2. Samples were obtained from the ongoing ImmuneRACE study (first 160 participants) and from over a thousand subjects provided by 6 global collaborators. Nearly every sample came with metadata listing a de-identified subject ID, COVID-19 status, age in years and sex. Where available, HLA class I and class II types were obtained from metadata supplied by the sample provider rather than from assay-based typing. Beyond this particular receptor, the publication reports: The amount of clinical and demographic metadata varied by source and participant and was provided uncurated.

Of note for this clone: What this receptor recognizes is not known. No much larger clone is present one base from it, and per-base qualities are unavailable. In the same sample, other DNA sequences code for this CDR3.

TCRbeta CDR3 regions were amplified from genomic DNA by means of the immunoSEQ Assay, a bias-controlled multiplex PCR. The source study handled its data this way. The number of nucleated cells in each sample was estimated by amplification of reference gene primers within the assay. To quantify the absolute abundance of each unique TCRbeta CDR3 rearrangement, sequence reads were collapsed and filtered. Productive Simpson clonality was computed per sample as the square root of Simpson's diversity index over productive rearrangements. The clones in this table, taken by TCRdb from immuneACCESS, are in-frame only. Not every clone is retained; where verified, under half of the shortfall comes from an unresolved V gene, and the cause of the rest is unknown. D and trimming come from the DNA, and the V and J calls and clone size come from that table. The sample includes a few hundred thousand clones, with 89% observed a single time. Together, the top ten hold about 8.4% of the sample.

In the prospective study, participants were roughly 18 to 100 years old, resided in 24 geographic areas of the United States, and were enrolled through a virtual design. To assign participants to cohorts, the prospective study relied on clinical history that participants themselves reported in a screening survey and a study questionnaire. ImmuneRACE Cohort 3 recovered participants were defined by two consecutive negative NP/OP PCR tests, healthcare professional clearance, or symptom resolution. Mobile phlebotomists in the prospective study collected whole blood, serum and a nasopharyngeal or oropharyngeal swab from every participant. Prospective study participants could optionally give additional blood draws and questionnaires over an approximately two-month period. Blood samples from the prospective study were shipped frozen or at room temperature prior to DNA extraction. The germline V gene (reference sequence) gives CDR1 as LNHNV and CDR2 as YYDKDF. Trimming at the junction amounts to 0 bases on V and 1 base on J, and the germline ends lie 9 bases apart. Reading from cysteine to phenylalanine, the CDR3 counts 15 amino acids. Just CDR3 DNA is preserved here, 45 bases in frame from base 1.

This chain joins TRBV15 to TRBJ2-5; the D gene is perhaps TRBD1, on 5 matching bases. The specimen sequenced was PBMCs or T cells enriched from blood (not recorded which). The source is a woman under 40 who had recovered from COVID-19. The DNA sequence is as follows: TGTGCCACCAGCAGAGATAGGGGCGGCCAAGAGACCCAGTACTTC. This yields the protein CATSRDRGGQETQYF.